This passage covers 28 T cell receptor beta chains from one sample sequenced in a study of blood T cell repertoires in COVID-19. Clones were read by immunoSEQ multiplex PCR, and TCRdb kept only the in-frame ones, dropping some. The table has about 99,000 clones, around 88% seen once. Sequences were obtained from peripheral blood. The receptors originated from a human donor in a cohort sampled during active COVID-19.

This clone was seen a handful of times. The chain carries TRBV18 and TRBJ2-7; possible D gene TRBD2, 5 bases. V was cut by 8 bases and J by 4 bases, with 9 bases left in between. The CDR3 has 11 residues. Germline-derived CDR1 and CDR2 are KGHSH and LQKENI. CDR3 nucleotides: TGTGCCAGCCGGGATACTTACGAGCAGTACTTC. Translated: CASRDTYEQYF.

CDR3 protein: CASSQATLETQYF. In nucleotides, the CDR3 is TGCGCCAGCAGCCAAGCTACTCTAGAGACCCAGTACTTC. V is TRBV4-1 and J is TRBJ2-5; D not resolved. The CDR3 extends over 13 amino acids. Germline V CDR1 and CDR2: MGHRA, YSYEKL. V gave up 1 base and J gave up 4 bases, with 7 bases separating them.

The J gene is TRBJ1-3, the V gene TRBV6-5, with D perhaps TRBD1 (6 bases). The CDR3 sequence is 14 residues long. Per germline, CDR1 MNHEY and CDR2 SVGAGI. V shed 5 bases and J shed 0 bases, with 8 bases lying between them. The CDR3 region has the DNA TGTGCCAGCAGTAAACAGGGCTCTGGAAACACCATATATTTT. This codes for CASSKQGSGNTIYF.

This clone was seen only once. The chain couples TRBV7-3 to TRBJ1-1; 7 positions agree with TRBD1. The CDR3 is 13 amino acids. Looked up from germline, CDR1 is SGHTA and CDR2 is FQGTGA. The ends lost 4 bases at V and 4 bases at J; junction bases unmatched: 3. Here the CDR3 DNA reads TGTGCCAGCAGCTCGACAGGGCGCACTGAAGCTTTCTTT. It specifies CASSSTGRTEAFF.

CDR3 in amino acids: CASSATGVPDTQYF. CDR3 bases: TGTGCCAGCAGCGCTACAGGGGTCCCAGATACGCAGTATTTT. This rearrangement joins TRBV11-3 to TRBJ2-3, with 7 bases matching TRBD1. Germline assignment: CDR1 SGHNT and CDR2 YENEEA. Unmatched junction bases numbered 6, after V lost 5 bases and J lost 4 bases. This CDR3 has 14 amino acids.

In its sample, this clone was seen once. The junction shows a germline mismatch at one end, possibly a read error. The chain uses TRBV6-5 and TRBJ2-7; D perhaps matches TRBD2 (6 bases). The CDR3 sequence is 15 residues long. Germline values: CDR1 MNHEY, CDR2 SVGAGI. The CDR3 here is CASSNSGGRIDEQYF. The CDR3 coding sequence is TGTGCCAGCAGTAACTCCGGGGGTAGGATTGACGAGCAGTACTTC.

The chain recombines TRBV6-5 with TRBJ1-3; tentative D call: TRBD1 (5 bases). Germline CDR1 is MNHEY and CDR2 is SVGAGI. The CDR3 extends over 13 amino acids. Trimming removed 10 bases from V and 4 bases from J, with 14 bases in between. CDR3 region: CAILGQSGNTIYF. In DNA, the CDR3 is TGTGCCATCCTAGGACAATCGGGAAACACCATATATTTT.

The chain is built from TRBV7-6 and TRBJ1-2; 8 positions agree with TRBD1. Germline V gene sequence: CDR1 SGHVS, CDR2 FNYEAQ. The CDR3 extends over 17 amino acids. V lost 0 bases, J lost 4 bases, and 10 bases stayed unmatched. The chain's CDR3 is CASSLAVGQTGAYGYTF. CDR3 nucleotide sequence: TGTGCCAGCAGCTTAGCCGTTGGACAGACAGGGGCCTATGGCTACACCTTC.

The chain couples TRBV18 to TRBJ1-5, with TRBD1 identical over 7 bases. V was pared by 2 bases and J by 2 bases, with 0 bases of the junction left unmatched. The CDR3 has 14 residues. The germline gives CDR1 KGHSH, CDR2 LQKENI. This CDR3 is CASSPDRGNQPQHF. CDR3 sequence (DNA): TGTGCCAGCTCACCAGACAGGGGCAATCAGCCCCAGCATTTT.

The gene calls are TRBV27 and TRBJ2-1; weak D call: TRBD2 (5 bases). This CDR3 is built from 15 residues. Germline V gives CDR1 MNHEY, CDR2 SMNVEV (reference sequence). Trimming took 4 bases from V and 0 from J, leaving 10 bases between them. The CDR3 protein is CASSSSMSSYNEQFF. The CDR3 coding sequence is TGTGCCAGCAGTTCTAGCATGAGCTCCTACAATGAGCAGTTCTTC.

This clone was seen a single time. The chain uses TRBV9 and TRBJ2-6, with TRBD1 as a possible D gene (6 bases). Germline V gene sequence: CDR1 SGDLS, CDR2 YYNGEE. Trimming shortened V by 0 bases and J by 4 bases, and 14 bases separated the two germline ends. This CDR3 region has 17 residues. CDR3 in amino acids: CASSVVPRRGGANVLTF. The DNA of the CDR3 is TGTGCCAGCAGCGTAGTCCCCCGCAGGGGAGGGGCCAACGTCCTGACTTTC.

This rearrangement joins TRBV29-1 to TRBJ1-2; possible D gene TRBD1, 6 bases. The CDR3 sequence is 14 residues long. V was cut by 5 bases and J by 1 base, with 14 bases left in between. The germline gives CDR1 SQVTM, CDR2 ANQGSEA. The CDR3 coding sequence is TGCAGCGTTCTTCACCAGGGGCATAACTATGGCTACACCTTC. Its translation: CSVLHQGHNYGYTF.

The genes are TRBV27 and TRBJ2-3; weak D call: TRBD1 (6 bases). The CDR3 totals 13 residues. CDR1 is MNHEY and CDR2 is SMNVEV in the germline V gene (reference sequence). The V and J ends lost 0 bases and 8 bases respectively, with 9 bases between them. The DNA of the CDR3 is TGTGCCAGCAGTTTATCGGGGGCTGCTACGCAGTATTTT. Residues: CASSLSGAATQYF.

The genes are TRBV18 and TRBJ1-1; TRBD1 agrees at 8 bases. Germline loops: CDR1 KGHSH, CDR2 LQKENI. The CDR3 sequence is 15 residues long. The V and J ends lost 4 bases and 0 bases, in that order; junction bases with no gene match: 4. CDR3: CASSLLDRVNTEAFF. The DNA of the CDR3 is TGTGCCAGCTCACTCCTGGACAGGGTGAACACTGAAGCTTTCTTT. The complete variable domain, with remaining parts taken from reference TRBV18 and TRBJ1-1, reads NAGVMQNPRHLVRRRGQEARLRCSPMKGHSHVYWYRQLPEEGLKFMVYLQKENIIDESGMPKERFSAEFPKEGPSILRIQQVVRGDSAAYFCASSLLDRVNTEAFFGQGTRLTVV.

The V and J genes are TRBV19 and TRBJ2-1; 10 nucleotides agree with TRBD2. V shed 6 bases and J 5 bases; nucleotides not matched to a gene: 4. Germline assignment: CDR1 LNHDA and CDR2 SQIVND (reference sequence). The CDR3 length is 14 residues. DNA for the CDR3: TGTGCCAGTAGAAGACTAGCGGGTGACAATGAGCAGTTCTTC. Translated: CASRRLAGDNEQFF.

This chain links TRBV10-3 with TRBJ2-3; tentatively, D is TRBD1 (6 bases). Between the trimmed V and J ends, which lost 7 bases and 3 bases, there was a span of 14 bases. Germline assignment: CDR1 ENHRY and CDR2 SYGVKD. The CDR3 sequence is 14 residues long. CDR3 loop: CAIKATGSTDTQYF. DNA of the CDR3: TGTGCCATCAAGGCCACAGGGTCGACAGATACGCAGTATTTT.

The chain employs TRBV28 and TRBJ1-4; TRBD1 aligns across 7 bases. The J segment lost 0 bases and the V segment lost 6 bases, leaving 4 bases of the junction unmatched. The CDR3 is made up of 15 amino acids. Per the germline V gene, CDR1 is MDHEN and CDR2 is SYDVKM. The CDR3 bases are TGTGCCAGCAGAAGAGACAGGGCAACTAATGAAAAACTGTTTTTT. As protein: CASRRDRATNEKLFF. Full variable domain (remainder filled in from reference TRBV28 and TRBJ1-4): DVKVTQSSRYLVKRTGEKVFLECVQDMDHENMFWYRQDPGLGLRLIYFSYDVKMKEKGDIPEGYSVSREKKERFSLILESASTNQTSMYLCASRRDRATNEKLFFGSGTQLSVL.

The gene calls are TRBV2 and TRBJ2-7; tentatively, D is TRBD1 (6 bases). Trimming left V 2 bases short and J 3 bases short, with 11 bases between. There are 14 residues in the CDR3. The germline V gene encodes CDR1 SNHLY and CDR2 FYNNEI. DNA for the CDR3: TGTGCCAGCAGTGAATCAAGACAGGACTACGAGCAGTACTTC. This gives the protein CASSESRQDYEQYF.

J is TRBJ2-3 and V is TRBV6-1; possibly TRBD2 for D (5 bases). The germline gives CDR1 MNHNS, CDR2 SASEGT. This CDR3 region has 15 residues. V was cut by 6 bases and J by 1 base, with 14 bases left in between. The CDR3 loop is CASSDSGLRTDTQYF. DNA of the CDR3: TGTGCCAGCAGCGACTCCGGACTCCGCACAGATACGCAGTATTTT.

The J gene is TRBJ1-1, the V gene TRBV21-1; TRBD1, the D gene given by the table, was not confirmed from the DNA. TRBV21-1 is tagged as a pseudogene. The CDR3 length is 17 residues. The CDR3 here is CASSWGTGQLANTEAFF. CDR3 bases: TGTGCCAGCAGCTGGGGGACGGGACAGTTAGCGAACACTGAAGCTTTCTTT.

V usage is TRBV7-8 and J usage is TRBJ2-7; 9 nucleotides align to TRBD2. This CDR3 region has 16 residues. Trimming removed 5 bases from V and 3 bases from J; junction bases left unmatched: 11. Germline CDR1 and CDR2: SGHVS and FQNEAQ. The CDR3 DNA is TGTGCCAGCAGCACCCGACCGGGACTAGCAGGCTACGAGCAGTACTTC. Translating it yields CASSTRPGLAGYEQYF.

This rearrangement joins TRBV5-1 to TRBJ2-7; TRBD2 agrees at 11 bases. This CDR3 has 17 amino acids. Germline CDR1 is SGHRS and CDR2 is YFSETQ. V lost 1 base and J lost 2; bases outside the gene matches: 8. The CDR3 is CASSLQPLAGGTYEQYF. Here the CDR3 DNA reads TGCGCCAGCAGCTTGCAGCCTTTAGCGGGGGGGACCTACGAGCAGTACTTC.

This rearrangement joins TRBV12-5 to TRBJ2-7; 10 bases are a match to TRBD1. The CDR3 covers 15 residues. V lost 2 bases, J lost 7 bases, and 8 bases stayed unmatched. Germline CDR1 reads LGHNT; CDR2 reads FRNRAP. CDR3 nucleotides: TGTGCTAGTGGTTTGCCCGGGACAGGGGAGGAGGAGCAGTACTTC. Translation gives CASGLPGTGEEEQYF.

This CDR3 reads CASSRATSGGTTDTQYF. CDR3 nucleotides: TGTGCCAGCTCACGGGCGACTAGCGGGGGGACCACAGATACGCAGTATTTT. V is TRBV18 and J is TRBJ2-3; the match to TRBD2 covers 13 bases. V shed 4 bases, J shed 2 bases, and the junction held 6 bases outside the gene matches. This CDR3 has 17 residues. Germline V CDR1 and CDR2: KGHSH, LQKENI.

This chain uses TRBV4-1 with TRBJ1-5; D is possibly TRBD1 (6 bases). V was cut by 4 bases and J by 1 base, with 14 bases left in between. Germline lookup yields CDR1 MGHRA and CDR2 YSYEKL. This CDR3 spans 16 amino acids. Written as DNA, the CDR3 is TGCGCCAGCAGCCTTGTTTTAGACAGGAGCAATCAGCCCCAGCATTTT. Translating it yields CASSLVLDRSNQPQHF.

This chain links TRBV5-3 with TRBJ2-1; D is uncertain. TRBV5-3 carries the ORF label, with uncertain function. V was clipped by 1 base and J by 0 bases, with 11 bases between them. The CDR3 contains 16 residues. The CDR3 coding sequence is TGTGCCAGAAGCTTGATCATACCCTACTCCTACAATGAGCAGTTCTTC. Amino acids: CARSLIIPYSYNEQFF.

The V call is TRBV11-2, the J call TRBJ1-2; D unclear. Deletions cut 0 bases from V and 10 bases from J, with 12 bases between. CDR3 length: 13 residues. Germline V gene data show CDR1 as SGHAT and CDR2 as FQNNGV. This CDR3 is CASSLDLVQYYTF. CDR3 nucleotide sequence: TGTGCCAGCAGCTTAGATCTAGTACAATACTACACCTTC.

The CDR3 protein is CASSRRGALTGELFF. For the CDR3, the DNA is TGTGCCAGCAGTAGGCGGGGGGCCCTGACCGGGGAGCTGTTTTTT. The rearrangement joins TRBV2 to TRBJ2-2; 8 bases align to TRBD2. Germline V CDR1 and CDR2: SNHLY, FYNNEI. V lost 5 bases and J lost 5; bases outside the gene matches: 7. The CDR3 is 15 amino acids. The full variable domain, its missing parts supplied by reference TRBV2 and TRBJ2-2, is EPEVTQTPSHQVTQMGQEVILRCVPISNHLYFYWYRQILGQKVEFLVSFYNNEISEKSEIFDDQFSVERPDGSNFTLKIRSTKLEDSAMYFCASSRRGALTGELFFGEGSRLTVL.